Listed below are T cell receptor beta chains from one sample, sequenced in a study of Graves' ophthalmopathy and Graves' hyperthyroidism. TCRdb analysed the multiplex PCR reads with MiXCR anew, one entry per CDR3 protein. This table holds over a million distinct CDR3 sequences, 35% to 40% found once. The sequenced sample consisted of peripheral blood or thyroid tissue (not recorded which). The receptors originated from an adult man with Graves' hyperthyroidism. Each CDR3 is given with its conserved first and last residue.

J gene: TRBJ1-5
V gene: TRBV12-3/TRBV12-4
CDR3 protein: CASSPKLLRRGPSDQPQHF

J gene: TRBJ2-5
V gene: TRBV7-8
CDR3 protein: CASRKTRTSGNQETQYF

J gene: TRBJ2-5
V gene: TRBV7-9
CDR3 protein: CASSIWGTGTKETQYF

J gene: TRBJ1-5
V gene: TRBV24-1
CDR3 protein: CASSSEENQPQHF

J gene: TRBJ2-5
V gene: TRBV9
CDR3 protein: CASSVDTLRGETQYF

J gene: TRBJ2-7
V gene: TRBV5-1
CDR3 protein: CASSLGWASGSDTYEQYF

J gene: TRBJ1-2
V gene: TRBV15
CDR3 protein: CATSSFRVYGYTF

J gene: TRBJ1-5
V gene: TRBV5-8
CDR3 protein: CASSPLRQSYSNQPQHF

J gene: TRBJ1-1
V gene: TRBV7-8
CDR3 protein: CASSLAGTGGKNTEAFF

J gene: TRBJ1-2
V gene: TRBV10-3
CDR3 protein: CATNPWDSYGYTF